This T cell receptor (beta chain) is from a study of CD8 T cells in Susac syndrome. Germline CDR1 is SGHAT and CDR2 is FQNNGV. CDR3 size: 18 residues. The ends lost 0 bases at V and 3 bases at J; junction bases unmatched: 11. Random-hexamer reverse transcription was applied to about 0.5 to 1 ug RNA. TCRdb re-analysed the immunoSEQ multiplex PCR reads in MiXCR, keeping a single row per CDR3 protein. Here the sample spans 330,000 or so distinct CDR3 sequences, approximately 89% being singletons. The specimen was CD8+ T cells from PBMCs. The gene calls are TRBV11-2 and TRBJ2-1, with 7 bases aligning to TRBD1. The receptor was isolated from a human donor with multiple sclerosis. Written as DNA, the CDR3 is TGTGCCAGCAGCTTAGACTCGTCTGGCAGGGGGAACTACAATGAGCAGTTCTTC. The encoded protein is CASSLDSSGRGNYNEQFF.